This section outlines one TCR beta chain sequence together with its context. One junction end disagrees with the germline gene, perhaps due to a read error. TCRdb re-analysed the RT-PCR reads in MiXCR, keeping a single row per CDR3 protein. The sample gives approximately 720,000 distinct CDR3 sequences, 14% of which show up once; 3.6% is in the top ten. Germline V gene lookup returns CDR1 MNHEY and CDR2 SMNVEV (reference sequence). The CDR3 sequence is 18 residues long. The origin of this receptor is a female donor in good health, serving as a healthy control. The rearrangement uses TRBV27 and TRBJ1-2, with D maybe TRBD1 (5 bases). Sequenced material: memory CD4+ T cells from blood. The CDR3 sequence: CASRPLRRELGSGNGYTF. For the CDR3, the DNA is TGCGCCAGCAGGCCCCTTCGAAGGGAATTGGGATCAGGGAATGGCTACACCTTC.